These 29 T cell receptor beta chains originate from one sample sequenced in a study of type 1 regulatory T cells. MiXCR was run by TCRdb on the reads, yielding one entry per CDR3 protein. The repertoire holds 88,000 or so distinct CDR3 sequences, with less than 40% as singletons. The sample comprised CD4+ T cells, either the whole sample or a sorted fraction (not recorded which). These receptors were taken from a human donor in good health.

The chain recombines TRBV9 with TRBJ2-2; 8 bases match TRBD2. CDR1 and CDR2 from the germline V gene are SGDLS and YYNGEE. This CDR3 contains 17 residues. V trimming: 2 bases; J trimming: 4 bases; junction bases outside the gene matches: 10. The CDR3 here is CASSVAPGGLSTGELFF. The DNA of the CDR3 is TGTGCCAGCAGCGTGGCCCCGGGGGGGCTTAGCACCGGGGAGCTGTTTTTT.

This clonotype was counted a few times. The chain is built from TRBV5-1 and TRBJ2-7, with 12 bases fitting TRBD2. This CDR3 has 14 residues. V dropped 4 bases and J dropped 6; count of bases not matched to a gene: 5. Per germline, CDR1 SGHRS and CDR2 YFSETQ. CDR3 DNA sequence: TGCGCCAGCAGCCCCGGGACTAGCGGGCTCGAGCAGTACTTC. This codes for CASSPGTSGLEQYF.

Only a few counts were recorded for this clonotype. The chain employs TRBV19 and TRBJ1-1; D is possibly TRBD1 (5 bases). The V end was cut by 5 bases, the J end by 3 bases, with 16 bases between. The CDR3 consists of 15 residues. Germline-derived CDR1 and CDR2 are LNHDA and SQIVND (reference sequence). The CDR3 spells CASSAQSWGDTEAFF. The CDR3 nucleotides read TGTGCCAGTAGTGCTCAGTCATGGGGGGACACTGAAGCTTTCTTT.

In its sample, this clonotype was seen once. Here the CDR3 reads CAIAQGNTGELFF. The CDR3 coding sequence is TGTGCCATCGCTCAAGGGAATACCGGGGAGCTGTTTTTT. The V and J genes are TRBV25-1 and TRBJ2-2; D remains ambiguous. Germline lookup yields CDR1 MGHDK and CDR2 SYGVNS. The CDR3 has 13 residues. V was pared by 10 bases and J by 5 bases, with 14 bases between.

This clonotype was observed a few times. The chain links TRBV15 to TRBJ1-5; no reliable D call. This CDR3 region has 14 residues. V gave up 1 base and J gave up 0 bases, with 4 bases separating them. Germline values: CDR1 LNHNV, CDR2 YYDKDF (reference sequence). CDR3 coding DNA: TGTGCCACCAGCAGAGCGGATAGCAATCAGCCCCAGCATTTT. It specifies CATSRADSNQPQHF.

The chain combines TRBV5-4 with TRBJ2-2; 13 bases are a match to TRBD2. This CDR3 contains 16 residues. CDR1 is SGHNT, CDR2 YYREEE, per germline (reference sequence). V shed 4 bases and J 3 bases; nucleotides not matched to a gene: 3. The CDR3 nucleotides read TGTGCCAGCAGCGGACTAGCGGGAGAGTACACCGGGGAGCTGTTTTTT. It specifies CASSGLAGEYTGELFF.

This clonotype has only a few counts. V usage is TRBV5-4 and J usage is TRBJ1-2, with no clear D. This CDR3 has 12 residues. Trimming took off 4 bases at V and 4 bases at J, with 8 bases between the two ends. Germline CDR1 is SGHNT and CDR2 is YYREEE (reference sequence). CDR3 in amino acids: CASSAQSYGYTF. The CDR3 coding sequence is TGTGCCAGCAGCGCCCAGTCCTATGGCTACACCTTC.

Only a few counts were recorded for this clonotype. The chain joins TRBV12-3 or TRBV12-4 to TRBJ2-2, with 10 bases fitting TRBD1. The CDR3 is 16 amino acids. V shed 5 bases and J 7 bases; nucleotides not matched to a gene: 10. CDR3 bases: TGTGCCAGCAGTCCACTCTCGGGACAGGGGAACGGGGAGCTGTTTTTT. As protein: CASSPLSGQGNGELFF.

The chain uses TRBV20-1 and TRBJ2-5; the D gene is possibly TRBD2 (6 bases). The CDR3 extends over 14 amino acids. The V gene's germline CDR1 is DFQATT and CDR2 SNEGSKA (reference sequence). V was shortened by 6 bases and J by 2 bases, with 16 bases between the two germline ends. The CDR3 sequence is CSAPDWEEQETQYF. The CDR3 coding sequence is TGCAGTGCCCCCGACTGGGAGGAGCAAGAGACCCAGTACTTC.

V gene TRBV9 combines with J gene TRBJ2-7; D not certain. The length of the CDR3 is 11 residues. The germline V gene has CDR1 SGDLS and CDR2 YYNGEE. The V end was cut by 4 bases, the J end by 5 bases, with 7 bases between. The CDR3 region has the DNA TGTGCCAGCAGCAAGACCCACGAGCAGTACTTC. This translates into CASSKTHEQYF.

The chain has TRBV2 and TRBJ2-5; TRBD2 matches at 10 bases. The CDR3 totals 16 residues. CDR1 SNHLY and CDR2 FYNNEI come from the germline V gene. Germline trimming cut 6 bases from V and 5 bases from J; bases unmatched to any gene: 12. CDR3 loop: CASRPLAGAVGETQYF. The CDR3 nucleotides are TGTGCCAGCAGACCGCTAGCGGGAGCGGTTGGTGAGACCCAGTACTTC.

This clonotype occurred a few times. This chain links TRBV9 with TRBJ2-1; D unclear. Trimming removed 4 bases from V and 8 bases from J, with 16 bases in between. The germline V gene has CDR1 SGDLS and CDR2 YYNGEE. This CDR3 is built from 14 residues. The DNA of the CDR3 is TGTGCCAGCAGCCCTCGACACCAGCTCGATGAGCAGTTCTTC. This sequence encodes CASSPRHQLDEQFF.

The genes are TRBV28 and TRBJ2-1; D unclear. CDR1 is MDHEN and CDR2 is SYDVKM in the germline V gene. V gave up 5 bases and J gave up 9 bases, with 8 bases separating them. The CDR3 covers 11 residues. CDR3 DNA: TGTGCCAGCAGTACTCCGGTTGAGCAGTTCTTC. Its translation is CASSTPVEQFF.

The genes are TRBV29-1 and TRBJ1-2; 7 nucleotides line up with TRBD1. J gave up 4 bases and V 5 bases, and 7 bases lay outside the gene matches. Germline CDR1 and CDR2: SQVTM and ANQGSEA. This CDR3 is 13 amino acids long. CDR3 in DNA: TGCAGCGTTTTGACAGGGCTGAGCTATGGCTACACCTTC. Residues: CSVLTGLSYGYTF.

A few counts support this clonotype. The J gene is TRBJ2-1, the V gene TRBV11-1, with TRBD2 matching over 8 bases. The CDR3 totals 19 residues. The germline gives CDR1 SGHAT, CDR2 FQDESV (reference sequence). The V and J ends lost 0 bases and 2 bases, in that order; junction bases with no gene match: 12. CDR3 in amino acids: CASSLAPRVGREAYNEQFF. The CDR3 DNA reads as TGTGCCAGCAGCTTAGCCCCACGGGTAGGGCGGGAGGCCTACAATGAGCAGTTCTTC. The full variable domain, with the rest looked up from reference TRBV11-1 and TRBJ2-1, is EAEVAQSPRYKITEKSQAVAFWCDPISGHATLYWYRQILGQGPELLVQFQDESVVDDSQLPKDRFSAERLKGVDSTLKIQPAELGDSAMYLCASSLAPRVGREAYNEQFFGPGTRLTVL.

This clonotype was counted between two and nine times. The V and J genes are TRBV7-2 and TRBJ2-7; 8 bases are shared with TRBD1. CDR1 is SGHTA and CDR2 is FQGNSA in the germline V gene. Losses at the gene ends were 5 bases for V and 4 bases for J; bases not matched to a gene: 7. This CDR3 region has 14 residues. CDR3: CASSRQGITYEQYF. CDR3 nucleotide sequence: TGTGCCAGCAGCCGACAGGGGATTACGTACGAGCAGTACTTC.

V usage is TRBV7-2 and J usage is TRBJ2-2; 8 nucleotides line up with TRBD2. This CDR3 is built from 15 residues. Germline V gives CDR1 SGHTA, CDR2 FQGNSA. Trimming took 7 bases from V and 10 from J; bases not matched to a gene: 14. CDR3 sequence: CASNKRVRGVSELFF. The CDR3 region has the DNA TGTGCCAGCAACAAGCGGGTGCGGGGGGTCTCGGAGCTGTTTTTT. The full variable domain, completed using reference TRBV7-2 and TRBJ2-2, is GAGVSQSPSNKVTEKGKDVELRCDPISGHTALYWYRQSLGQGLEFLIYFQGNSAPDKSGLPSDRFSAERTGGSVSTLTIQRTQQEDSAVYLCASNKRVRGVSELFFGEGSRLTVL.

The V gene is TRBV7-8, the J gene TRBJ1-6; D is uncertain. Trimming removed 5 bases at V and 7 bases at J, with 15 bases between. The CDR3 length is 15 residues. Germline V lookup: CDR1 SGHVS, CDR2 FQNEAQ. CDR3 sequence: CASSHTDDGNSPLHF. CDR3 DNA sequence: TGTGCCAGCAGCCATACCGATGATGGCAATTCACCCCTCCACTTT.

The CDR3: CASSSMDYGYTF. DNA for the CDR3: TGTGCCAGCAGTTCTATGGACTATGGCTACACCTTC. This sequence joins TRBV12-3 or TRBV12-4 and TRBJ1-2; D not resolved. The CDR3 has 12 amino acids. V shed 4 bases and J shed 3 bases, with 6 bases lying between them.

This clonotype was recorded once. The chain couples TRBV7-2 to TRBJ2-1, with 13 positions matching TRBD2. Germline values: CDR1 SGHTA, CDR2 FQGNSA. This CDR3 is 15 amino acids long. Trimming at V came to 3 bases and at J to 7 bases, leaving 3 bases not matched to a gene. The CDR3: CASSFTSGRGNEQFF. The CDR3 nucleotides are TGTGCCAGCAGCTTCACTAGCGGGAGGGGGAATGAGCAGTTCTTC.

This chain connects TRBV5-1 to TRBJ2-7, with TRBD1 identical over 7 bases. Looked up from germline, CDR1 is SGHRS and CDR2 is YFSETQ. CDR3 length: 15 amino acids. V was pared by 4 bases and J by 2 bases, with 9 bases of the junction left unmatched. The CDR3 nucleotides read TGCGCCAGCAGCGTGGACAGGAACGGAGCCTACGAGCAGTACTTC. Its translation: CASSVDRNGAYEQYF.

This clonotype has more than one count but fewer than ten. The rearrangement uses TRBV24-1 and TRBJ2-2; 8 bases line up with TRBD1. J lost 0 bases, V lost 10 bases, and 3 bases had no gene match. There are 14 residues in the CDR3. Germline CDR1 KGHDR, CDR2 SFDVKD. CDR3 protein: CATATGANTGELFF. CDR3 DNA: TGTGCCACGGCGACAGGGGCGAACACCGGGGAGCTGTTTTTT.

The chain recombines TRBV20-1 with TRBJ2-1, with D unresolved. This CDR3 is built from 13 residues. The V and J ends lost 1 base and 5 bases respectively, with 9 bases between them. Germline V gene sequence: CDR1 DFQATT, CDR2 SNEGSKA (reference sequence). CDR3 in amino acids: CSARGAINNEQFF. The CDR3 nucleotides are TGCAGTGCTAGAGGGGCGATCAACAATGAGCAGTTCTTC.

The chain has TRBV12-3 or TRBV12-4 and TRBJ2-5; D is possibly TRBD2 (6 bases). CDR3 size: 14 residues. The ends were cut back, 5 bases at V and 4 bases at J, with 14 bases in the middle. CDR3 loop: CASSGDSGGETQYF. CDR3 in DNA: TGTGCCAGCAGTGGGGACTCCGGGGGAGAGACCCAGTACTTC.

This clonotype was seen only a few times. J is TRBJ2-3 and V is TRBV20-1; TRBD2 matches 8 bases. The CDR3 has 15 residues. The germline gives CDR1 DFQATT, CDR2 SNEGSKA (reference sequence). J was trimmed by 2 bases and V by 1 base; bases with no gene match: 5. CDR3 DNA sequence: TGCAGTGCTAGAGTGCCGGGAGGGGTCACAGATACGCAGTATTTT. Protein sequence: CSARVPGGVTDTQYF.

This clonotype was seen a handful of times. This chain joins TRBV29-1 and TRBJ2-2, with D perhaps matching TRBD1 or TRBD2 (5 bases each). Germline CDR1 SQVTM, CDR2 ANQGSEA. Trimming pared 1 base from V and 1 base from J, leaving 10 bases between. The length of the CDR3 is 15 residues. The CDR3 loop is CSVEGGTVNTGELFF. In DNA, the CDR3 is TGCAGCGTTGAAGGGGGGACGGTGAACACCGGGGAGCTGTTTTTT.

The chain recombines TRBV6-1 with TRBJ2-1; TRBD2 is a possible D gene (6 bases). V dropped 3 bases and J dropped 7 bases, with 13 bases sitting between them. The germline gives CDR1 MNHNS, CDR2 SASEGT. This CDR3 has 14 residues. The CDR3 here is CASSDDGSVNEQFF. The CDR3 nucleotides read TGTGCCAGCAGTGACGACGGGAGTGTTAATGAGCAGTTCTTC.

The chain uses TRBV20-1 and TRBJ2-6; 12 bases line up with TRBD2. V lost 0 bases, J lost 0 bases, and 3 bases stayed unmatched. Germline V CDR1 and CDR2: DFQATT, SNEGSKA (reference sequence). The CDR3 sequence is 18 residues long. The chain's CDR3 is CSARELAGGPSGANVLTF. The CDR3 DNA follows: TGCAGTGCTAGAGAACTAGCGGGAGGACCCTCTGGGGCCAACGTCCTGACTTTC.

V usage is TRBV30 and J usage is TRBJ2-7; D is perhaps TRBD1 or TRBD2 (5 bases each). The length of the CDR3 is 13 residues. The V and J ends lost 2 bases and 6 bases respectively, with 14 bases between them. CDR1 and CDR2 from the germline V gene are GTSNPN and SVGIG (reference sequence). The CDR3 nucleotides read TGTGCCTGGAGTTCCCGGGACCCCCGCGAGCAGTACTTC. This gives the protein CAWSSRDPREQYF. The complete variable domain, with remaining parts taken from reference TRBV30 and TRBJ2-7, reads SQTIHQWPATLVQPVGSPLSLECTVEGTSNPNLYWYRQAAGRGLQLLFYSVGIGQISSEVPQNLSASRPQDRQFILSSKKLLLSDSGFYLCAWSSRDPREQYFGPGTRLTVT.